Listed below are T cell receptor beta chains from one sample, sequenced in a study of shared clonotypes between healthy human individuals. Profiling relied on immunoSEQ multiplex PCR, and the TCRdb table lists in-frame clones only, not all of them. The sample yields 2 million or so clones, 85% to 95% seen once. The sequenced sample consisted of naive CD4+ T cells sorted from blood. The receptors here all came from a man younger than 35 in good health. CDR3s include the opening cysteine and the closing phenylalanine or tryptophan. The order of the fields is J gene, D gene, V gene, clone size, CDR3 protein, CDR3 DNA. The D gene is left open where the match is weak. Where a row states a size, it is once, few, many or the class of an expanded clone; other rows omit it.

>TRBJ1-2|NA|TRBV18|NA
CASSPTGSYGYTF
TGTGCCAGCTCACCTACAGGGAGCTATGGCTACACCTTC
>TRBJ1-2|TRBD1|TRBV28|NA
CASSLLLGQGDGYTF
TGTGCCAGCAGTTTATTACTGGGACAGGGGGACGGCTACACCTTC
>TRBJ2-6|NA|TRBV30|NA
CAWNSLPGANVLTF
TGTGCCTGGAATTCGCTGCCTGGGGCCAACGTCCTGACTTTC
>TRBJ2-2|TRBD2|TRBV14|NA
CASSPPGTKNGELFF
TGTGCCAGCAGCCCGCCCGGGACTAAAAACGGGGAGCTGTTTTTT
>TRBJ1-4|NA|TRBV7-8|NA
CASSLLGSREKLFF
TGTGCCAGCAGCTTATTAGGGAGTCGTGAAAAACTGTTTTTT
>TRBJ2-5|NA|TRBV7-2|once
CASSLDSGWGETQYF
TGTGCCAGCAGCTTAGACAGCGGGTGGGGGGAGACCCAGTACTTC
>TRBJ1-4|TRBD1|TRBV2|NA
CASRRRTGTLRTNEKLFF
TGTGCCAGCAGAAGGAGGACAGGGACCTTGAGGACTAATGAAAAACTGTTTTTT
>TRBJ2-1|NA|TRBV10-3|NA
CAISELLANHNEQFF
TGTGCCATCAGTGAACTTTTAGCGAACCACAATGAGCAGTTCTTC
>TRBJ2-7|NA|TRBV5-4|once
CASSLEGPLSYEQYF
TGTGCCAGCAGCTTGGAGGGACCGCTCTCCTACGAGCAGTACTTC
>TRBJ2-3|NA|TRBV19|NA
CASSFLADTQYF
TGTGCCAGTAGTTTCTTAGCAGATACGCAGTATTTT
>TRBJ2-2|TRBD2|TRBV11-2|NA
CASSSSGRVNTGELFF
TGTGCCAGCAGCTCTAGCGGGAGGGTGAACACCGGGGAGCTGTTTTTT
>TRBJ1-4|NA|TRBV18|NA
CASSRMTVLATNEKLFF
TGTGCCAGCTCAAGAATGACAGTCCTTGCAACTAATGAAAAACTGTTTTTT
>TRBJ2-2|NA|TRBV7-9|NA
CASSSNPHSGPTGELFF
TGTGCCAGCAGCTCCAACCCACACTCTGGACCTACCGGGGAGCTGTTTTTT
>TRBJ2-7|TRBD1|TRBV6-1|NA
CASSLGDRFSYEQYF
TGTGCCAGCAGTTTAGGGGACAGGTTCTCCTACGAGCAGTACTTC
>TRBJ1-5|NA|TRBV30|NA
CAWSARLGEGSNQPQHF
TGTGCCTGGAGTGCCCGACTAGGAGAGGGAAGCAATCAGCCCCAGCATTTT
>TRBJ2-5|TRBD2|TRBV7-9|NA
CASTPGGEGGEETQYF
TGTGCCAGCACCCCGGGGGGGGAGGGTGGCGAAGAGACCCAGTACTTC
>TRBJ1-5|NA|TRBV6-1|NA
CASSRPGVNQPQHF
TGTGCCAGCAGTCGGCCAGGGGTCAATCAGCCCCAGCATTTT
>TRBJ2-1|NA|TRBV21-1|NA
CASSKTEGNEQFF
TGTGCCAGCAGCAAAACGGAGGGTAATGAGCAGTTCTTC
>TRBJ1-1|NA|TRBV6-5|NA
CASSYSSGEAFF
TGTGCCAGCAGTTACTCGTCTGGTGAAGCTTTCTTT
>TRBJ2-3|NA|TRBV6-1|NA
CATKLGGDTDTQYF
TGTGCCACCAAACTAGGCGGGGACACAGATACGCAGTATTTT
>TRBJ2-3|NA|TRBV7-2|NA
CASSPDLSRGTTDTQYF
TGTGCCAGCAGCCCCGACCTGAGCCGGGGGACCACAGATACGCAGTATTTT
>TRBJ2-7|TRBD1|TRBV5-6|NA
CASGGQLDSYEQYF
TGTGCCAGCGGGGGACAGCTAGATTCCTACGAGCAGTACTTC
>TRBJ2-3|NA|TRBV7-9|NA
CASSLGGGRTDTQYF
TGTGCCAGCAGCTTAGGCGGCGGTCGCACAGATACGCAGTATTTT
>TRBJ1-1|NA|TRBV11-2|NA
CASIQWTEAFF
TGTGCCAGCATCCAGTGGACTGAAGCTTTCTTT
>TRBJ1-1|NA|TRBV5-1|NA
CASSLAVGLAEAFF
TGCGCCAGCAGCTTGGCCGTAGGTCTCGCTGAAGCTTTCTTT
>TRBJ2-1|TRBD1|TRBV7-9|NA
CASSLGRTGVSNEQFF
TGTGCCAGCAGCTTAGGGAGGACAGGGGTCAGCAATGAGCAGTTCTTC
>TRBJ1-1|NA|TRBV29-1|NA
CSVQETRNTEAFF
TGCAGCGTCCAAGAGACAAGAAACACTGAAGCTTTCTTT
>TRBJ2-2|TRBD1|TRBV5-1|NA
CASSRTGGSGELFF
TGCGCCAGCAGCCGAACAGGGGGCAGCGGGGAGCTGTTTTTT
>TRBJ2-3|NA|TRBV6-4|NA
CASSDLGQPTDTQYF
TGTGCCAGCAGTGACCTAGGACAGCCCACAGATACGCAGTATTTT
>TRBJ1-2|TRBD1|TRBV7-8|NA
CASSLEGQGNYGYTF
TGTGCCAGCAGCTTAGAAGGACAGGGTAACTATGGCTACACCTTC
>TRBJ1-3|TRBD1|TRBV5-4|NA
CASSSPGQGGNTIYF
TGTGCCAGCAGCTCGCCGGGACAGGGAGGAAACACCATATATTTT
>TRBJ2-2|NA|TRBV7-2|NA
CASSLVVGVTGELFF
TGTGCCAGCAGCTTAGTGGTAGGGGTCACCGGGGAGCTGTTTTTT
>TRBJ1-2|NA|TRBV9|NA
CASSVAGSGYTF
TGTGCCAGCAGCGTAGCTGGGTCTGGCTACACCTTC
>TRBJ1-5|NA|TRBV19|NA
CASDPWDSNQPQHF
TGTGCCAGTGACCCTTGGGATAGCAATCAGCCCCAGCATTTT
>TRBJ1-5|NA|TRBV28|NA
CASSLPVDSLNQPQHF
TGTGCCAGCAGTTTGCCCGTGGACAGTCTTAATCAGCCCCAGCATTTT
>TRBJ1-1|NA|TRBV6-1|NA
CASSVEEGMNTEAFF
TGTGCCAGCAGTGTAGAGGAGGGAATGAACACTGAAGCTTTCTTT
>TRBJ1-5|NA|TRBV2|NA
CASNRANSNQPQHF
TGTGCCAGCAACAGGGCGAATAGCAATCAGCCCCAGCATTTT
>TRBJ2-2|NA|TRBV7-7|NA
CASSASPNTGELFF
TGTGCTAGCAGCGCCTCACCCAACACCGGGGAGCTGTTTTTT
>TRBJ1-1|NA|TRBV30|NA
CAWSAGLNTEAFF
TGTGCCTGGAGTGCGGGCCTGAACACTGAAGCTTTCTTT
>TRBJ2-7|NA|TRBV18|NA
CASSPKDNSYEQYF
TGTGCCAGCTCACCCAAGGACAACTCCTACGAGCAGTACTTC
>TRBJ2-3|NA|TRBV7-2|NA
CASSGPGDTQYF
TGTGCCAGCAGCGGACCGGGAGATACGCAGTATTTT
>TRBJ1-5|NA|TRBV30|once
CAWSGGGRDQPQHF
TGTGCCTGGAGTGGAGGGGGGCGCGATCAGCCCCAGCATTTT
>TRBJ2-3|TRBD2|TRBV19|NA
CASTGGDRTDTQYF
TGTGCCAGTACGGGAGGGGACCGCACAGATACGCAGTATTTT
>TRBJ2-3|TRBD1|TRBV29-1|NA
CSVVPLDRGHTDTQYF
TGCAGCGTTGTGCCCTTGGACAGGGGGCACACAGATACGCAGTATTTT
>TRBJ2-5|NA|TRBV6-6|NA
CASSPRGGKETQYF
TGTGCCAGCAGCCCGCGAGGGGGTAAAGAGACCCAGTACTTC